These 20 T cell receptor beta chains were sequenced from one sample in a study of blood T cell repertoires in COVID-19. Only in-frame clones appear in the TCRdb table, and some are missing; sequencing was by immunoSEQ multiplex PCR. In the table there are approximately 180,000 clones, more than 70% of which are singletons. The specimen was peripheral blood. The source of these receptors is a man in his forties with active or convalescent COVID-19.

V gene TRBV29-1 combines with J gene TRBJ2-1, with 13 positions matching TRBD2. The trim removed 6 bases at V and 3 bases at J, leaving 5 bases unmatched. Germline CDR1 reads SQVTM; CDR2 reads ANQGSEA. CDR3 length: 15 residues. In DNA, the CDR3 is TGCAGCGTCGGAGGGACTAGCGGGAACTACAATGAGCAGTTCTTC. Its translation: CSVGGTSGNYNEQFF.

The chain employs TRBV9 and TRBJ1-2; the D gene is possibly TRBD1 (6 bases). This CDR3 region has 13 residues. The germline V gene encodes CDR1 SGDLS and CDR2 YYNGEE. V lost 3 bases and J 4 bases, leaving 10 bases between the germline ends. The chain's CDR3 is CASSDDRSYGYTF. CDR3 DNA sequence: TGTGCCAGCAGCGACGACAGGAGCTATGGCTACACCTTC. The entire variable domain, with the rest obtained from reference TRBV9 and TRBJ1-2, is as follows: DSGVTQTPKHLITATGQRVTLRCSPRSGDLSVYWYQQSLDQGLQFLIQYYNGEERAKGNILERFSAQQFPDLHSELNLSSLELGDSALYFCASSDDRSYGYTFGSGTRLTVV.

The chain recombines TRBV6-1 with TRBJ1-2; weak D call: TRBD1 (5 bases). The V end was cut by 2 bases, the J end by 5 bases, with 9 bases between. Germline V gene lookup returns CDR1 MNHNS and CDR2 SASEGT. The CDR3 sequence is 13 residues long. The chain's CDR3 is CASSENRGYGYTF. The CDR3 DNA is TGTGCCAGCAGTGAAAACCGGGGGTATGGCTACACCTTC.

This chain links TRBV7-8 with TRBJ1-5; D may be TRBD1 (6 bases). The V and J ends lost 4 bases and 1 base respectively, with 20 bases between them. This CDR3 is built from 18 residues. Germline loops: CDR1 SGHVS, CDR2 FQNEAQ. The CDR3 bases are TGTGCCAGCAGCTCCGGGACAAGAATAACGAGCAGCAATCAGCCCCAGCATTTT. This sequence encodes CASSSGTRITSSNQPQHF.

The rearrangement links TRBV7-3 to TRBJ2-1; 11 bases are shared with TRBD1. Per germline, CDR1 SGHTA and CDR2 FQGTGA. The CDR3 has 15 amino acids. Trimming cost V 5 bases and J 6 bases; bases outside gene matches: 6. The CDR3, as DNA: TGTGCCAGCAGCAAGGACAGGGGGCGCGGCAATGAGCAGTTCTTC. As protein: CASSKDRGRGNEQFF. Complete variable domain (other parts from reference TRBV7-3 and TRBJ2-1): GAGVSQTPSNKVTEKGKYVELRCDPISGHTALYWYRQSLGQGPEFLIYFQGTGAADDSGLPNDRFFAVRPEGSVSTLKIQRTERGDSAVYLCASSKDRGRGNEQFFGPGTRLTVL.

V is TRBV5-6 and J is TRBJ1-2; maybe TRBD1 (5 bases). The CDR3 is made up of 12 amino acids. Germline lookup yields CDR1 SGHDT and CDR2 YYEEEE. The V gene lost 4 bases and the J gene lost 4 bases, with 8 bases spanning the gap. CDR3 region: CASSGRGYGYTF. For the CDR3, the DNA is TGTGCCAGCAGCGGTAGGGGCTATGGCTACACCTTC.

This chain's CDR3 is CASSPLPSSYNSPLHF. CDR3 DNA: TGTGCCAGCTCACCCCTCCCGAGCTCCTATAATTCACCCCTCCACTTT. V gene TRBV18 combines with J gene TRBJ1-6; D is ambiguous. CDR1 is KGHSH and CDR2 is LQKENI in the germline V gene. V was trimmed by 3 bases and J by 0 bases, leaving 9 bases between them. The CDR3 has 16 residues.

The chain's CDR3 is CASSPTWSYEQYF. CDR3 in DNA: TGTGCCAGCAGTCCCACTTGGTCGTACGAGCAGTACTTC. J is TRBJ2-7 and V is TRBV6-2 or TRBV6-3; D remains unclear. Per the germline V gene, CDR1 is MNHEY and CDR2 is SVGEGT. This CDR3 is built from 13 residues. V lost 5 bases, J lost 4 bases, and 12 bases lay in between.

The genes are TRBV28 and TRBJ1-4; 8 bases map to TRBD1. The CDR3 runs to 16 residues. Germline V gives CDR1 MDHEN, CDR2 SYDVKM. With 3 bases clipped from V and 4 bases from J, the junction kept 7 bases outside the gene matches. The CDR3 reads CASSFSPGQDNEKLFF. As DNA, the CDR3 is TGTGCCAGCAGTTTTTCCCCGGGACAGGATAATGAAAAACTGTTTTTT. Full variable domain (rest looked up from reference TRBV28 and TRBJ1-4): DVKVTQSSRYLVKRTGEKVFLECVQDMDHENMFWYRQDPGLGLRLIYFSYDVKMKEKGDIPEGYSVSREKKERFSLILESASTNQTSMYLCASSFSPGQDNEKLFFGSGTQLSVL.

This chain links TRBV11-3 with TRBJ2-2; D uncertain. Germline V CDR1 and CDR2: SGHNT, YENEEA. The CDR3 is 14 residues long. V was shortened by 1 base and J by 6 bases, with 9 bases between the two germline ends. CDR3 bases: TGTGCCAGCAGCTTAGGTCCGGTTGCCGGGGAGCTGTTTTTT. It specifies CASSLGPVAGELFF.

The chain combines TRBV5-6 with TRBJ1-2; 10 positions agree with TRBD1. CDR1 is SGHDT and CDR2 is YYEEEE in the germline V gene. The CDR3 runs to 13 residues. The junction had 7 bases not matched to a gene; V was cut back by 6 bases and J by 8 bases. The CDR3 protein is CASTKTGGRGYTF. CDR3 DNA sequence: TGTGCCAGCACCAAGACAGGGGGCCGGGGCTACACCTTC.

The chain combines TRBV5-1 with TRBJ1-1; 7 bases agree with TRBD1. V lost 4 bases, J lost 6 bases, and 6 bases stayed unmatched. This CDR3 is 13 amino acids long. Germline assignment: CDR1 SGHRS and CDR2 YFSETQ. The CDR3 DNA reads as TGCGCCAGCAGCCGTGTAGGGGGCTCTGAAGCTTTCTTT. Translated, it gives CASSRVGGSEAFF. Based on the CDR3 plus reference TRBV5-1 and TRBJ1-1, the full variable domain is KAGVTQTPRYLIKTRGQQVTLSCSPISGHRSVSWYQQTPGQGLQFLFEYFSETQRNKGNFPGRFSGRQFSNSRSEMNVSTLELGDSALYLCASSRVGGSEAFFGQGTRLTVV.

This clone was observed a handful of times. The rearrangement uses TRBV12-3 or TRBV12-4 and TRBJ2-3; TRBD1 agrees at 7 bases. The CDR3 contains 12 residues. With 6 bases clipped from V and 4 bases from J, the junction kept 1 base outside the gene matches. The CDR3 here is CASSDRADTQYF. CDR3 in DNA: TGTGCCAGCAGCGACAGGGCAGATACGCAGTATTTT.

Here the CDR3 DNA reads TGCGCCAGCAGCCAAGATGCGATTTTCTACGAGCAGTACTTC. It yields the protein CASSQDAIFYEQYF. The V and J genes are TRBV4-1 and TRBJ2-7, with D uncertain. The CDR3 covers 14 residues. V shed 0 bases and J shed 3 bases, with 9 bases lying between them. Looked up from germline, CDR1 is MGHRA and CDR2 is YSYEKL.

The chain joins TRBV30 to TRBJ2-5; TRBD2 is a possible D gene (5 bases). The CDR3 totals 14 residues. V was trimmed by 0 bases and J by 0 bases, leaving 8 bases between them. Germline V lookup: CDR1 GTSNPN, CDR2 SVGIG (reference sequence). CDR3 region: CAWSVPGNQETQYF. The CDR3 coding sequence is TGTGCCTGGAGTGTACCGGGGAACCAAGAGACCCAGTACTTC.

The chain recombines TRBV18 with TRBJ2-7; 9 nucleotides align to TRBD1. CDR1 is KGHSH, CDR2 LQKENI, per germline. There are 16 residues in the CDR3. J was trimmed by 1 base and V by 1 base; bases with no gene match: 5. CDR3 sequence: CASSPLRTGASYEQYF. CDR3 coding DNA: TGTGCCAGCTCACCACTAAGGACAGGGGCATCCTACGAGCAGTACTTC.

This clone was seen just once. V and J are TRBV6-5 and TRBJ1-6; D is unresolved. Trimming cost V 7 bases and J 6 bases, with 10 bases left between them. Germline-derived CDR1 and CDR2 are MNHEY and SVGAGI. The CDR3 is made up of 13 amino acids. As DNA, the CDR3 is TGTGCCAGCACCGCCCCGGGTAATTCACCCCTCCACTTT. Translated, it gives CASTAPGNSPLHF.

The chain links TRBV5-1 to TRBJ1-1; D is perhaps TRBD1 (6 bases). The V gene's germline CDR1 is SGHRS and CDR2 YFSETQ. This CDR3 spans 14 amino acids. V was clipped by 1 base and J by 5 bases, with 12 bases between them. The CDR3 DNA follows: TGCGCCAGCAGCTTGCCTAAGGGGGGGACTGAAGCTTTCTTT. Translation gives CASSLPKGGTEAFF.

The genes are TRBV6-4 and TRBJ2-2; 7 positions agree with TRBD2. V dropped 4 bases and J dropped 4; count of bases not matched to a gene: 0. The germline CDR1 and CDR2 sequences are MRHNA and SNTAGT. The CDR3 extends over 13 amino acids. The CDR3 reads CASSAGGTGELFF. The CDR3 nucleotides read TGTGCCAGCAGTGCGGGGGGCACCGGGGAGCTGTTTTTT.

The rearrangement joins TRBV5-6 to TRBJ2-3; a weak D match, TRBD1 (5 bases). Trimming removed 1 base from V and 0 bases from J, with 12 bases in between. CDR3 length: 16 amino acids. The germline gives CDR1 SGHDT, CDR2 YYEEEE. DNA for the CDR3: TGTGCCAGCAGCTTGAACAGGCTAACTAGCACAGATACGCAGTATTTT. It codes for CASSLNRLTSTDTQYF.